This is a list of T cell receptor beta chains from one sample in a study of Graves' ophthalmopathy and Graves' hyperthyroidism. Using its own MiXCR run on the multiplex PCR reads, TCRdb lists one record per CDR3 protein. The sample consists of approximately 700,000 distinct CDR3 sequences, about 44% of them appearing once. Specimen: peripheral blood. The receptors derive from an adult man with Graves' ophthalmopathy. Both conserved end residues are part of each CDR3. D genes are given only for firm matches. Rows may omit the clone size; those that give it use once, few, many or a size class.

CDR3nt	CDR3aa	abundance	d_gene	v_gene	j_gene
TGTGCCAGTAGCCAGCGGGGGGCCCCAGAGACCCAGTACTTC	CASSQRGAPETQYF	few	TRBD2	TRBV19	TRBJ2-5
TGTGCCAGCAGCTTGGCTCGGGACTCTGGAAACACCATATATTTT	CASSLARDSGNTIYF	NA	NA	TRBV25-1	TRBJ1-3
TGTGCCACCAGCAGTTCGGGGAGGGGGTATCAGCCCCAGCATTTT	CATSSSGRGYQPQHF	many	NA	TRBV15	TRBJ1-5
TGTGCCAGCAACTTCGAGGACTACGAGCAGTACTTC	CASNFEDYEQYF	NA	NA	TRBV25-1	TRBJ2-7
TGTGCCACCAGCAGCCAAGGGACAGGGGGCGGCCAAGAGACCCAGTACTTC	CATSSQGTGGGQETQYF	NA	TRBD1	TRBV15	TRBJ2-5
TGCGCCAGCAGCTTCCGTAGCGGGAGAGGTTCAGAGACCCAGTACTTC	CASSFRSGRGSETQYF	NA	TRBD2	TRBV5-1	TRBJ2-5
TGCAGTGCTAGGCACTATGGCTACACCTTC	CSARHYGYTF	NA	NA	TRBV20-1	TRBJ1-2
TGTGCCAGCAGTGACTCAGCAGAGTCTGGGGCCAACGTCCTGACTTTC	CASSDSAESGANVLTF	many	NA	TRBV6-4	TRBJ2-6
TGTGCCAGCAGCGAAGGGGCCGCCGGTCATGGCTACACCTTC	CASSEGAAGHGYTF	NA	NA	TRBV7-9	TRBJ1-2
TGTGCCAGTAGTATCAGGAGCGACTACCCCTACGAGCAGTACTTC	CASSIRSDYPYEQYF	few	NA	TRBV19	TRBJ2-7
TGTGCCAGCAGCCGTCGACAGGCAACTAATGAAAAACTGTTTTTT	CASSRRQATNEKLFF	few	NA	TRBV7-9	TRBJ1-4
TGCGCCAGCAGCCAAGACTTTAATAGCAATCAGCCCCAGCATTTT	CASSQDFNSNQPQHF	few	NA	TRBV4-1	TRBJ1-5
TGTGCCAGCAGCTCTTACGGCCGGACAGGTGACTATGGCTACACCTTC	CASSSYGRTGDYGYTF	many	TRBD1	TRBV11-2	TRBJ1-2
TGCAGTGCGCAGACAGAAAACACTGAAGCTTTCTTT	CSAQTENTEAFF	NA	NA	TRBV20-1	TRBJ1-1
TGTGCCACCAGTGGATCGACAGGGACTTACGAGCAGTACTTC	CATSGSTGTYEQYF	NA	NA	TRBV24-1	TRBJ2-7
TGTGCCAGCTCACCACTGCAGAACGCGAACACCGGGGAGCTGTTTTTT	CASSPLQNANTGELFF	NA	NA	TRBV11-1	TRBJ2-2
TGTGCCACCAGCAGAGATAGGGAACGAGACTATGGCTACACCTTC	CATSRDRERDYGYTF	NA	NA	TRBV15	TRBJ1-2
TGCAGTGGGCAGAGGGGCAGCACAGATACGCAGTATTTT	CSGQRGSTDTQYF	few	NA	TRBV20-1	TRBJ2-3
TGTGCCAGCAGTTTGACGACCTATGGCTACACCTTC	CASSLTTYGYTF	many	NA	TRBV12-3/TRBV12-4	TRBJ1-2
TGTGCCAGCAGCCAACCCGACAGAAACACCCAAGAGACCCAGTACTTC	CASSQPDRNTQETQYF	few	NA	TRBV12-3/TRBV12-4	TRBJ2-5
TGTGCCAGCAGCCAACCTGACAGGGGTAACTACGAGCAGTACTTC	CASSQPDRGNYEQYF	NA	TRBD1	TRBV4-2	TRBJ2-7
TGTGCCAGCAGCTTGAATGAATACTACGAGCAGTACTTC	CASSLNEYYEQYF	once	NA	TRBV5-6	TRBJ2-7
TGCGCCAGCAGTACGGGGGGGGCCAGCTATGGCTACACCTTC	CASSTGGASYGYTF	NA	NA	TRBV10-1	TRBJ1-2
TGTGCCAGCAGCTTAGTCTTCGGGGGGCGAGGGGAGCAGTACTTC	CASSLVFGGRGEQYF	NA	NA	TRBV11-2	TRBJ2-7
TGTGCCAGCAGCTCCAACCTTAACAGGGGGCATGGCTACACCTTC	CASSSNLNRGHGYTF	few	TRBD1	TRBV12-3/TRBV12-4	TRBJ1-2
TGCAGTGCGTCCGGGACTAGCGGGAGGAATTACGAGCAGTACTTC	CSASGTSGRNYEQYF	NA	TRBD2	TRBV20-1	TRBJ2-7
TGCAGCGCCGGACAGGGGAGGGATTCACCCCTCCACTTT	CSAGQGRDSPLHF	many	TRBD1	TRBV29-1	TRBJ1-6
TGTGCCAGTACGGAGGCTAGCACAGATACGCAGTATTTT	CASTEASTDTQYF	NA	NA	TRBV2	TRBJ2-3
TGCAGCAGTGAAGGTCGAGGCGCTGGGGCCAACGTCCTGACTTTC	CSSEGRGAGANVLTF	NA	NA	TRBV29-1	TRBJ2-6
TGCAGCGTTGGGTACGGGACAGGGTTCTCCTACGAGCAGTACTTC	CSVGYGTGFSYEQYF	NA	TRBD1	TRBV29-1	TRBJ2-7
TGTGCCAGCAGCTTGCGGGACGGATTCTCTGGAAACACCATATATTTT	CASSLRDGFSGNTIYF	NA	NA	TRBV11-2	TRBJ1-3
TGCAGCGTTGCGACAGGGGGCGATCAGCCCCAGCATTTT	CSVATGGDQPQHF	many	TRBD1	TRBV29-1	TRBJ1-5
TGTGCCAGCAGCTTACAGCGGGAGCGGTTTGGCTACACCTTC	CASSLQRERFGYTF	NA	NA	TRBV7-9	TRBJ1-2
TGTGCCAGCAGCTTATCTCCGGACTACTTATACGAGCAGTACTTC	CASSLSPDYLYEQYF	many	NA	TRBV7-8	TRBJ2-7
TGTGCCATCAGGGTCACGCCGGGACAGAATTATGGCTACACCTTC	CAIRVTPGQNYGYTF	many	TRBD1	TRBV10-3	TRBJ1-2
TGTGCCAGCAGCTTTGACTCTGCGGCGCAGTACTTC	CASSFDSAAQYF	many	NA	TRBV7-9	TRBJ2-7
TGTGCCAGCAGTGCTAGCCAGGGCGTTTCCTACGAGCAGTACTTC	CASSASQGVSYEQYF	NA	NA	TRBV2	TRBJ2-7
TGTGCCAGCAGTGCAGGGGGACCGGAAAAACTGTTTTTT	CASSAGGPEKLFF	many	TRBD1	TRBV2	TRBJ1-4
TGTGCCAGTGAGAAGGGAGGTCAGCCCCAGCATTTT	CASEKGGQPQHF	NA	NA	TRBV19	TRBJ1-5
TGTGCCAGCAGTTACCCAGGACAGGGCCCGGTTTCGGGTCAGCCCCAGCATTTT	CASSYPGQGPVSGQPQHF	NA	TRBD1	TRBV24-1	TRBJ1-5
TGTGCCAGCAGCTCCTCTGAACTTCGACTGGCTAGCGGGAGGTACGAGCAGTACTTC	CASSSSELRLASGRYEQYF	NA	TRBD2	TRBV7-2	TRBJ2-7
TGCAGCGTTGATGGCCGATCTAACTATGGCTACACCTTC	CSVDGRSNYGYTF	many	NA	TRBV29-1	TRBJ1-2
TGTGCCAGCAGTTACGGGGGGGCAACTAATGAAAAACTGTTTTTT	CASSYGGATNEKLFF	NA	NA	TRBV25-1	TRBJ1-4
TGTGCCAGTAGTGGCGACAGGGACCACGTCCTGACTTTC	CASSGDRDHVLTF	NA	TRBD1	TRBV19	TRBJ2-6
TGTGCCACCGGGCCTGGGAATGGAAACACCATATATTTT	CATGPGNGNTIYF	many	NA	TRBV10-3	TRBJ1-3
TGTGCCAGCAGCTTAGCCGGACAGGAGTCCTACGAGCAGTACTTC	CASSLAGQESYEQYF	NA	TRBD1	TRBV7-9	TRBJ2-7
TGTGCCAGCAGACACAGGGCCGTTACCTCTGGAAACACCATATATTTT	CASRHRAVTSGNTIYF	many	NA	TRBV2	TRBJ1-3
TGTGCCAGCAGCGTTGAACCCTTCACAGGGGTTTCTGAAGCTTTCTTT	CASSVEPFTGVSEAFF	NA	TRBD1	TRBV7-6	TRBJ1-1
TGTGCCAGCAGTTACTCGAGGGACAGAAGCAATCAGCCCCAGCATTTT	CASSYSRDRSNQPQHF	few	TRBD1	TRBV6-6	TRBJ1-5
TGTGCCAGCAGCGTGACAGGGGGGTATCAGCCCCAGCATTTT	CASSVTGGYQPQHF	many	TRBD1	TRBV7-2	TRBJ1-5
TGTGCCAGCAGGAGGGGACAGGGGGGTAGCGAGCAGTACTTC	CASRRGQGGSEQYF	few	TRBD1	TRBV7-8	TRBJ2-7
TGTGCCAGCAGCTTAGGAGGGCGCGACGGCTACACCTTC	CASSLGGRDGYTF	many	NA	TRBV7-9	TRBJ1-2
TGTGCCAGCAGTTTAAGGACGCACCTGGTTTCTGAAGCTTTCTTT	CASSLRTHLVSEAFF	NA	NA	TRBV25-1	TRBJ1-1
TGTGCCAGCACGGACAGTCCGTATAGCAATCAGCCCCAGCATTTT	CASTDSPYSNQPQHF	few	NA	TRBV2	TRBJ1-5
TGCAGCGTTGATCCGGCGGGGAACACTGAAGCTTTCTTT	CSVDPAGNTEAFF	many	NA	TRBV29-1	TRBJ1-1